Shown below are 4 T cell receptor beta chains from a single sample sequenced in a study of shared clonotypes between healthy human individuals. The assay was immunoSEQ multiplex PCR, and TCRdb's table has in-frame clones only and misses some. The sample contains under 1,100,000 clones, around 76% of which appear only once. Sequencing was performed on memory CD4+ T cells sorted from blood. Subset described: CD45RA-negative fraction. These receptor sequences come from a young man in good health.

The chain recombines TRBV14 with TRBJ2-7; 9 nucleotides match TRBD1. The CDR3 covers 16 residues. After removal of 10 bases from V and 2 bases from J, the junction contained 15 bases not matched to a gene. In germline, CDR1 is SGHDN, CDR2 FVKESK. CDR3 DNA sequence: TGTGCCACCAGTGGGTCCTGGGGGACAGGGACCTACGAGCAGTACTTC. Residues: CATSGSWGTGTYEQYF.

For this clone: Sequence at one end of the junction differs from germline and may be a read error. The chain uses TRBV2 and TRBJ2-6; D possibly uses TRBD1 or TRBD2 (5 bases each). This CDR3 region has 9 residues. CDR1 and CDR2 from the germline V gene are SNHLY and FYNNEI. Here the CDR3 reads CAVRDPLAF. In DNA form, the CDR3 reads TGTGCCGTCCGGGACCCCCTGGCTTTC. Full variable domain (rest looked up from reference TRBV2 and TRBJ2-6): EPEVTQTPSHQVTQMGQEVILRCVPISNHLYFYWYRQILGQKVEFLVSFYNNEISEKSEIFDDQFSVERPDGSNFTLKIRSTKLEDSAMYFCAVRDPLAFGAGSRLTVL.

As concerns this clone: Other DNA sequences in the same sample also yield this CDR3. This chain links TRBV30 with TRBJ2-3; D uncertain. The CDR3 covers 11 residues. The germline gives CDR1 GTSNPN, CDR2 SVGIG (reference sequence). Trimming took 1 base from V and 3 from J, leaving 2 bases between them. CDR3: CAWSATDTQYF. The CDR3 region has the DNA TGTGCCTGGAGTGCAACAGATACGCAGTATTTT.

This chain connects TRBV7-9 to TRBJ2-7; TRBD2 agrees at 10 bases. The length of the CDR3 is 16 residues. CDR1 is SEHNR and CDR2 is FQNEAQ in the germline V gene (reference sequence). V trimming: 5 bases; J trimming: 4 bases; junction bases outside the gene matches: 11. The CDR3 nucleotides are TGTGCCAGCAGCCCTCCTCGGGCTAGCGGGAGTTACGAGCAGTACTTC. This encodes CASSPPRASGSYEQYF. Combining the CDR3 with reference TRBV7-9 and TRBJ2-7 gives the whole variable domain DTGVSQNPRHKITKRGQNVTFRCDPISEHNRLYWYRQTLGQGPEFLTYFQNEAQLEKSRLLSDRFSAERPKGSFSTLEIQRTEQGDSAMYLCASSPPRASGSYEQYFGPGTRLTVT.